A single sample gave rise to the 14 T cell receptor beta chains below, sequenced in a study of T cell responses to AZD1222 COVID-19 vaccine. Produced via immunoSEQ multiplex PCR; TCRdb's table is partial and in-frame only. The table includes some 140,000 clones, nearly 90% detected once. The input for sequencing was peripheral blood, taken 28 days after the second AZD1222 dose. The source is an adult who received the AZD1222 COVID-19 vaccine.

The V gene is TRBV7-9, the J gene TRBJ1-6; D might be TRBD1 (5 bases). The CDR3 totals 14 residues. The V gene lost 7 bases and the J gene lost 6 bases, with 13 bases spanning the gap. CDR1 SEHNR and CDR2 FQNEAQ come from the germline V gene (reference sequence). The DNA for the CDR3 is TGTGCCAGCACTACAACGGGGGGTAATTCACCCCTCCACTTT. Protein: CASTTTGGNSPLHF.

The chain combines TRBV6-5 with TRBJ2-7; 8 bases are shared with TRBD1. Per germline, CDR1 MNHEY and CDR2 SVGAGI. The CDR3 has 15 amino acids. V dropped 4 bases and J dropped 3; count of bases not matched to a gene: 8. The DNA for the CDR3 is TGTGCCAGCAGTTTTATGACCGGGACAGGCTACGAGCAGTACTTC. Translation: CASSFMTGTGYEQYF.

CDR3 in DNA: TGCGCCAGCAGCCTGGACGAGCACTATGGCTACACCTTC. Translated: CASSLDEHYGYTF. The chain recombines TRBV5-1 with TRBJ1-2; D gene ambiguous. From germline, CDR1 is SGHRS and CDR2 YFSETQ. Between the trimmed V and J ends, which lost 4 bases and 3 bases, there was a span of 10 bases. The CDR3 runs to 13 residues.

There are a few counts of this clone. The rearrangement links TRBV19 to TRBJ1-5; 7 positions agree with TRBD1. This CDR3 is 13 amino acids long. Germline CDR1 LNHDA, CDR2 SQIVND (reference sequence). V lost 10 bases and J lost 5; bases outside the gene matches: 8. CDR3 loop: CATHTGTDQPQHF. DNA for the CDR3: TGTGCCACCCACACAGGGACAGATCAGCCCCAGCATTTT.

This chain connects TRBV5-5 to TRBJ1-1; no definite D call. Germline V gene lookup returns CDR1 SGHKS and CDR2 YYEKEE (reference sequence). Trimming left V 6 bases short and J 4 bases short, with 13 bases between. The CDR3 contains 13 residues. The CDR3 nucleotides are TGTGCCAGCACCTTCGATTGGTCCACTGAAGCTTTCTTT. Its translation: CASTFDWSTEAFF.

This chain joins TRBV7-2 and TRBJ2-1, with no clear D. Germline CDR1 reads SGHTA; CDR2 reads FQGNSA. CDR3 size: 10 residues. V shed 5 bases and J shed 7 bases, with 3 bases lying between them. Here the CDR3 reads CASSRNEQFF. In DNA form, the CDR3 reads TGTGCCAGCAGCCGGAATGAGCAGTTCTTC.

This clone is labeled as medium-sized. The rearrangement links TRBV5-1 to TRBJ1-1; the D is unclear. Germline V CDR1 and CDR2: SGHRS, YFSETQ. This CDR3 spans 13 amino acids. Trimming pared 0 bases from V and 3 bases from J, leaving 6 bases between. The CDR3 reads CASSLAKDTEAFF. DNA of the CDR3: TGCGCCAGCAGCTTGGCCAAGGACACTGAAGCTTTCTTT.

This CDR3 is CASSLVIQGADYGYTF. Here the CDR3 DNA reads TGCGCCAGCAGCTTGGTCATTCAGGGGGCCGACTATGGCTACACCTTC. The chain joins TRBV5-1 to TRBJ1-2, with TRBD1 identical over 8 bases. Unmatched junction bases numbered 7, after V lost 0 bases and J lost 3 bases. CDR1 and CDR2 from the germline V gene are SGHRS and YFSETQ. The CDR3 spans 16 residues.

This clone was counted a few times. V gene TRBV9 combines with J gene TRBJ1-4, with D maybe TRBD1 (5 bases). Between the trimmed V and J ends, which lost 0 bases and 5 bases, there was a span of 11 bases. The CDR3 is made up of 15 amino acids. Per germline, CDR1 SGDLS and CDR2 YYNGEE. The CDR3, as DNA: TGTGCCAGCAGCGTAGGGGTAGGGGTAAATGAAAAACTGTTTTTT. This gives the protein CASSVGVGVNEKLFF.

The V call is TRBV30, the J call TRBJ2-3; D tentatively reads TRBD1 or TRBD2 (6 bases each). The CDR3 length is 13 residues. Per the germline V gene, CDR1 is GTSNPN and CDR2 is SVGIG (reference sequence). The CDR3: CAGGQHSTDTQYF. The CDR3 nucleotides are TGTGCGGGGGGCCAACATAGCACAGATACGCAGTATTTT.

The chain couples TRBV10-2 to TRBJ1-1, with TRBD1 matching over 7 bases. In germline, CDR1 is WSHSY, CDR2 SAAADI. This CDR3 spans 14 amino acids. Unmatched junction bases numbered 9, after V lost 7 bases and J lost 4 bases. The chain's CDR3 is CASTDRPGGTEAFF. CDR3 coding DNA: TGCGCCAGCACCGATCGGCCAGGGGGCACTGAAGCTTTCTTT.

This clone appeared a single time. V and J are TRBV4-1 and TRBJ2-2; D is uncertain. Deletions cut 0 bases from V and 4 bases from J, with 6 bases between. CDR3 length: 14 amino acids. Germline assignment: CDR1 MGHRA and CDR2 YSYEKL. This CDR3 is CASSQDLFTGELFF. CDR3 nucleotides: TGCGCCAGCAGCCAAGACCTTTTCACCGGGGAGCTGTTTTTT.

In its sample, this clone was seen a few times. This chain connects TRBV7-2 to TRBJ1-2; 7 bases match TRBD1. The germline CDR1 and CDR2 sequences are SGHTA and FQGNSA. V lost 7 bases, J lost 0 bases, and 8 bases stayed unmatched. This CDR3 region has 15 residues. The CDR3 protein is CASTPQGDTNYGYTF. DNA for the CDR3: TGTGCCAGCACCCCTCAGGGGGATACTAACTATGGCTACACCTTC.

The chain employs TRBV5-1 and TRBJ1-1, with TRBD1 matching 10 bases. Germline CDR1 reads SGHRS; CDR2 reads YFSETQ. The CDR3 spans 13 residues. Trimming at V came to 3 bases and at J to 7 bases, leaving 3 bases not matched to a gene. The CDR3: CASSSRDRGEAFF. CDR3 in DNA: TGCGCCAGCAGCTCCCGGGACAGGGGTGAAGCTTTCTTT. Combining the CDR3 with reference TRBV5-1 and TRBJ1-1 gives the whole variable domain KAGVTQTPRYLIKTRGQQVTLSCSPISGHRSVSWYQQTPGQGLQFLFEYFSETQRNKGNFPGRFSGRQFSNSRSEMNVSTLELGDSALYLCASSSRDRGEAFFGQGTRLTVV.